These 18 T cell receptor beta chains originate from one sample sequenced in a study of blood T cell repertoires in COVID-19. Data came from immunoSEQ multiplex PCR; TCRdb stores just in-frame clones and leaves some out. Of some 25,000 clones listed, about 89% are singletons. The source material was peripheral blood. The receptors shown here come from a man between 65 and 85 years old with COVID-19, enrolled during active disease.

V and J are TRBV5-1 and TRBJ2-3, with D possibly TRBD1 on 6 matching bases. Deletions cut 2 bases from V and 6 bases from J, with 19 bases between. Germline loops: CDR1 SGHRS, CDR2 YFSETQ. The CDR3 is 16 amino acids. This chain's CDR3 is CASSFQIASRGDTQYF. CDR3 in DNA: TGCGCCAGCAGCTTTCAGATCGCCTCGAGGGGGGATACGCAGTATTTT. Using reference TRBV5-1 and TRBJ2-3 for the parts outside the CDR3, the full variable domain is KAGVTQTPRYLIKTRGQQVTLSCSPISGHRSVSWYQQTPGQGLQFLFEYFSETQRNKGNFPGRFSGRQFSNSRSEMNVSTLELGDSALYLCASSFQIASRGDTQYFGPGTRLTVL.

The chain employs TRBV19 and TRBJ2-5; 7 bases match TRBD1. CDR1 LNHDA and CDR2 SQIVND come from the germline V gene (reference sequence). The CDR3 is 13 residues long. J lost 5 bases, V lost 6 bases, and 6 bases had no gene match. This CDR3 reads CASRHGTAETQYF. The CDR3 DNA reads as TGTGCCAGTAGGCACGGGACAGCGGAGACCCAGTACTTC.

In DNA, the CDR3 is TGTGCCAGCTCACCAAGGTCGTCGGGGGAAGAGCAGTACTTC. This codes for CASSPRSSGEEQYF. The chain employs TRBV18 and TRBJ2-7, with D possibly matching TRBD2 (6 bases). CDR1 and CDR2 (germline): KGHSH, LQKENI. The V and J ends lost 2 bases and 7 bases respectively, with 15 bases between them. The CDR3 consists of 14 residues.

V and J are TRBV5-1 and TRBJ2-7, with TRBD1 as a possible D gene (6 bases). V shed 0 bases and J shed 2 bases, with 12 bases lying between them. Germline values: CDR1 SGHRS, CDR2 YFSETQ. This CDR3 has 15 amino acids. The CDR3 spells CASSLDRVRTYEQYF. The CDR3 DNA follows: TGCGCCAGCAGCTTGGACAGGGTCCGAACCTACGAGCAGTACTTC.

The chain joins TRBV7-9 to TRBJ2-1; 8 bases align to TRBD2. This CDR3 comprises 17 residues. From germline, CDR1 is SEHNR and CDR2 FQNEAQ (reference sequence). V shed 5 bases, J shed 6 bases, and the junction held 15 bases outside the gene matches. CDR3: CASSPRSAGGTGNEQFF. The DNA of the CDR3 is TGTGCCAGCAGCCCAAGATCCGCGGGAGGTACGGGCAATGAGCAGTTCTTC.

The gene calls are TRBV7-2 and TRBJ1-5, with D unresolved. Germline-derived CDR1 and CDR2 are SGHTA and FQGNSA. The V and J ends lost 10 bases and 4 bases respectively, with 14 bases between them. This CDR3 has 13 residues. The CDR3 sequence is CATSERANQPQHF. For the CDR3, the DNA is TGTGCCACCTCCGAGAGGGCGAATCAGCCCCAGCATTTT. Filled out from reference TRBV7-2 and TRBJ1-5, the complete variable domain reads GAGVSQSPSNKVTEKGKDVELRCDPISGHTALYWYRQSLGQGLEFLIYFQGNSAPDKSGLPSDRFSAERTGGSVSTLTIQRTQQEDSAVYLCATSERANQPQHFGDGTRLSIL.

This clone was found a few times. The gene calls are TRBV18 and TRBJ1-2; 7 nucleotides match TRBD1. Germline values: CDR1 KGHSH, CDR2 LQKENI. Trimming cost V 5 bases and J 2 bases; bases outside gene matches: 2. The CDR3 loop spans 13 amino acids. The CDR3 region has the DNA TGTGCCAGCTCATCGGACAGGAACTATGGCTACACCTTC. Protein: CASSSDRNYGYTF.

CDR3 nucleotide sequence: TGTGCCAGCAGCTCTCGGACAGGGGTCTACAATGAGCAGTTCTTC. Translating it yields CASSSRTGVYNEQFF. The chain has TRBV5-6 and TRBJ2-1; 9 bases agree with TRBD1. J gave up 3 bases and V 3 bases, and 4 bases lay outside the gene matches. This CDR3 is 15 amino acids long. Looked up from germline, CDR1 is SGHDT and CDR2 is YYEEEE.

This chain links TRBV16 with TRBJ1-2; 7 nucleotides align to TRBD1. The germline V gene has CDR1 KGHSY and CDR2 FQNENV. Germline trimming cut 0 bases from V and 4 bases from J; bases unmatched to any gene: 11. The CDR3 totals 17 residues. The chain's CDR3 is CASSQSSRGATRYGYTF. The CDR3 DNA follows: TGTGCCAGCAGCCAATCTAGCAGGGGGGCTACTCGCTATGGCTACACCTTC.

V gene TRBV27 combines with J gene TRBJ2-7; 9 nucleotides agree with TRBD2. V shed 4 bases, J shed 0 bases, and the junction held 4 bases outside the gene matches. This CDR3 spans 15 amino acids. CDR1 MNHEY and CDR2 SMNVEV come from the germline V gene (reference sequence). The CDR3 loop reads CASSYSGRHSYEQYF. CDR3 DNA sequence: TGTGCCAGCAGTTACAGCGGGAGGCACTCCTACGAGCAGTACTTC.

This chain connects TRBV9 to TRBJ1-1; possible D gene TRBD1, 6 bases. Germline-derived CDR1 and CDR2 are SGDLS and YYNGEE. The CDR3 consists of 14 residues. The V and J ends lost 3 bases and 1 base respectively, with 10 bases between them. Here the CDR3 DNA reads TGTGCCAGCAGCGCGACAGGCTGGAACACTGAAGCTTTCTTT. Its protein is CASSATGWNTEAFF.

The J gene is TRBJ1-5, the V gene TRBV4-1; D is unclear. Germline V gene lookup returns CDR1 MGHRA and CDR2 YSYEKL. The CDR3 contains 16 residues. V was pared by 0 bases and J by 9 bases, with 18 bases between. CDR3 coding DNA: TGCGCCAGCAGCCAAGAATCTGGCGGGCGAGGGAGGCCCCAGCATTTT. As protein: CASSQESGGRGRPQHF.

This rearrangement joins TRBV5-1 to TRBJ2-1; TRBD2 matches at 9 bases. Trimming cost V 0 bases and J 3 bases; bases outside gene matches: 1. CDR1 is SGHRS and CDR2 is YFSETQ in the germline V gene. The CDR3 covers 15 residues. The CDR3 loop reads CASSLALAGYNEQFF. Written as DNA, the CDR3 is TGCGCCAGCAGCTTGGCACTAGCGGGCTACAATGAGCAGTTCTTC.

In this sample, this clone turned up once. The J gene is TRBJ1-1, the V gene TRBV6-6; 8 bases fit TRBD1. The junction had 5 bases not matched to a gene; V was cut back by 1 base and J by 4 bases. The CDR3 has 15 amino acids. Germline CDR1 MNHNY, CDR2 SVGAGI (reference sequence). CDR3 sequence reads: CASSYFTGGGTEAFF. The CDR3 DNA reads as TGTGCCAGCAGTTACTTCACAGGGGGGGGCACTGAAGCTTTCTTT.

This chain uses TRBV7-2 with TRBJ2-3; TRBD2 matches 11 bases. The CDR3 extends over 18 amino acids. Germline V gives CDR1 SGHTA, CDR2 FQGNSA. Trimming at V came to 3 bases and at J to 2 bases, leaving 10 bases not matched to a gene. CDR3 residues: CASSLISGRAWVTDTQYF. In DNA, the CDR3 is TGTGCCAGCAGCTTGATTAGCGGGAGGGCCTGGGTCACAGATACGCAGTATTTT.

The rearrangement uses TRBV6-5 and TRBJ2-2, with no clear D. The length of the CDR3 is 15 residues. Germline V gene sequence: CDR1 MNHEY, CDR2 SVGAGI. V was shortened by 3 bases and J by 0 bases, with 8 bases between the two germline ends. The CDR3 is CASSYYRANTGELFF. The CDR3 nucleotides are TGTGCCAGCAGTTATTACCGGGCGAACACCGGGGAGCTGTTTTTT.

The rearrangement uses TRBV7-8 and TRBJ1-2, with TRBD1 matching 11 bases. Germline-derived CDR1 and CDR2 are SGHVS and FQNEAQ. The ends lost 6 bases at V and 3 bases at J; junction bases unmatched: 3. CDR3 length: 14 amino acids. The CDR3 reads CASSWDRGDYGYTF. The DNA for the CDR3 is TGTGCCAGCAGTTGGGACAGGGGGGACTATGGCTACACCTTC.

The rearrangement links TRBV6-6 to TRBJ2-5; D ambiguous. Deletions cut 0 bases from V and 5 bases from J, with 13 bases between. The CDR3 loop spans 15 amino acids. Germline V gene lookup returns CDR1 MNHNY and CDR2 SVGAGI (reference sequence). The CDR3 loop reads CASSYSPGRRETQYF. The CDR3 bases are TGTGCCAGCAGTTACTCGCCAGGCCGTAGGGAGACCCAGTACTTC.